This T cell receptor beta chain was captured by sequencing in a study of cytomegalovirus exposure and HLA in healthy donors. Study overall: From some 190 million T cells, an earlier analysis saw 120 million or so unique TCR beta sequences. Study results and caveats: Previously analyzed data showed that most TCR beta V segments were productive at a frequency of about 90% or about 30%.

The PCR used 60 Vbeta and 13 Jbeta primers. As originally analysed: A later analysis counted approximately 80 million unique TCR beta chains, some 11 million shared. Generated by immunoSEQ multiplex PCR, the TCRdb table keeps only in-frame clones and is missing some. V and J calls and clone size are copied from that table; D and trimming were computed from the DNA. The sample lists 100,000 to 150,000 clones; roughly 85% were seen once. With respect to this clone: Its antigen remains unidentified.

Deletions cut 2 bases from V and 4 bases from J, with 11 bases between. In germline, CDR1 is MDHEN, CDR2 SYDVKM. The CDR3 is made up of 14 amino acids. The sequence derives from a woman in her thirties or forties in good health and CMV-seropositive. Sequenced: PBMCs. The chain recombines TRBV28 with TRBJ1-1; a possible D gene is TRBD1 (6 bases). The CDR3 DNA is TGTGCCAGCAGTTTAACCGGCAGGGGCACTGAAGCTTTCTTT. This encodes CASSLTGRGTEAFF.